One and the same sample provided the 27 T cell receptor beta chains below, sequenced in a study of regulatory T cells in long-lasting Graves disease. Building of the TCR beta libraries involved iRepertoire HTBI primers and Arm-PCR of CDR3 regions. One entry per CDR3 protein, called by TCRdb with MiXCR from the multiplex PCR reads. The data show over 500,000 distinct CDR3 sequences, with roughly 15% seen just once and approximately 12% held by the top ten. As to time point: newly diagnosed GD, antithyroid drugs for less than 3 months. With RNA extracted from PBMCs as input, the TCR library was made. In addition, the sample was reused for a study of T cells in Graves' hyperthyroidism and ophthalmopathy.

This specimen consisted of peripheral blood mononuclear cells (PBMCs), obtained at new diagnosis, from a patient treated with antithyroid drugs. The source is a man younger than 30 with Graves disease.

V and J are TRBV14 and TRBJ2-1; the D gene is possibly TRBD1 (6 bases). V was trimmed by 1 base and J by 12 bases, leaving 19 bases between them. The CDR3 extends over 15 amino acids. Germline CDR1 reads SGHDN; CDR2 reads FVKESK. CDR3 in amino acids: CASSQGSPWGPGQFF. CDR3 nucleotide sequence: TGTGCCAGCAGCCAAGGCTCCCCGTGGGGGCCCGGGCAGTTCTTC.

This clonotype was counted many times. J is TRBJ2-1 and V is TRBV12-3 or TRBV12-4; D is uncertain. The CDR3 sequence is 11 residues long. Trimming removed 3 bases at V and 8 bases at J, with 5 bases between. CDR3 coding DNA: TGTGCCAGCAGTTTCGGGCATGAGCAGTTCTTC. It specifies CASSFGHEQFF.

This chain joins TRBV13 and TRBJ2-7; maybe TRBD1 (6 bases). Trimming stripped 3 bases from V and 4 bases from J, with 16 bases between. The CDR3 extends over 15 amino acids. Germline V CDR1 and CDR2: PRHDT, FYEKMQ (reference sequence). The CDR3 sequence is CASSFSGQTPYEQYF. In DNA, the CDR3 is TGTGCCAGCAGCTTTTCTGGACAGACACCTTACGAGCAGTACTTC.

This clonotype was recorded at least ten times. The chain is built from TRBV11-2 and TRBJ1-2, with D uncertain. The germline V gene has CDR1 SGHAT and CDR2 FQNNGV. V lost 8 bases, J lost 8 bases, and 21 bases lay in between. The CDR3 has 14 amino acids. This chain's CDR3 is CASPFPTASSGYTF. The CDR3 bases are TGTGCCAGCCCATTTCCCACAGCCTCGTCCGGCTACACCTTC.

This chain links TRBV20-1 with TRBJ2-7; maybe TRBD2 (6 bases). The CDR3 has 10 amino acids. Germline values: CDR1 DFQATT, CDR2 SNEGSKA (reference sequence). V was trimmed by 4 bases and J by 5 bases, leaving 6 bases between them. CDR3 amino acids: CSAKRDEQYF. The CDR3 DNA follows: TGCAGTGCTAAGCGGGACGAGCAGTACTTC.

This clonotype was seen many times. J is TRBJ2-7 and V is TRBV5-1; D is undetermined. V gave up 4 bases and J gave up 3 bases, with 20 bases separating them. Looked up from germline, CDR1 is SGHRS and CDR2 is YFSETQ. The CDR3 is 16 amino acids. CDR3 DNA: TGCGCCAGCAGCAGATCGGACGATTCCAGTCGCTACGAGCAGTACTTC. Its translation: CASSRSDDSSRYEQYF.

This clonotype was found many times. The chain employs TRBV11-2 and TRBJ2-7, with 9 nucleotides matching TRBD1. Per germline, CDR1 SGHAT and CDR2 FQNNGV. The junction had 10 bases not matched to a gene; V was cut back by 2 bases and J by 5 bases. This CDR3 comprises 16 residues. CDR3 nucleotides: TGTGCCAGCAGCTTATATTCGGGACAGGGTGTCCACGAGCAGTACTTC. Protein sequence: CASSLYSGQGVHEQYF.

V is TRBV18 and J is TRBJ2-5; tentatively, D is TRBD2 (6 bases). CDR3 length equals 14 residues. Germline CDR1 is KGHSH and CDR2 is LQKENI. The germline V and J ends were trimmed by 3 bases and 5 bases, with 13 bases remaining between them. CDR3 loop: CASSPGLLGETQYF. CDR3 in DNA: TGTGCCAGCTCACCGGGACTCCTGGGGGAGACCCAGTACTTC. Based on the CDR3 plus reference TRBV18 and TRBJ2-5, the full variable domain is NAGVMQNPRHLVRRRGQEARLRCSPMKGHSHVYWYRQLPEEGLKFMVYLQKENIIDESGMPKERFSAEFPKEGPSILRIQQVVRGDSAAYFCASSPGLLGETQYFGPGTRLLVL.

V usage is TRBV20-1 and J usage is TRBJ1-5; 10 bases fit TRBD1. Germline loops: CDR1 DFQATT, CDR2 SNEGSKA (reference sequence). This CDR3 comprises 13 residues. With V trimmed by 6 bases and J by 4 bases, 3 bases remained unmatched. CDR3: CSAGTGANQPQHF. CDR3 coding DNA: TGCAGTGCCGGGACAGGGGCGAATCAGCCCCAGCATTTT.

This clonotype came up many times. The J gene is TRBJ2-7, the V gene TRBV3-1, with D unresolved. The CDR3 extends over 14 amino acids. V was pared by 10 bases and J by 7 bases, with 23 bases between. Germline CDR1 LGHDT, CDR2 YNNKEL (reference sequence). In DNA form, the CDR3 reads TGTGCCACAGGTGGGGTAACCTCCTCAAGAGAGCAGTACTTC. Protein sequence: CATGGVTSSREQYF.

Remarks on this clonotype: Possible read error: a much larger clone is one base away. The chain combines TRBV6-5 with TRBJ1-2; D is uncertain. This CDR3 is built from 13 residues. Germline V gives CDR1 MNHEY, CDR2 SVGAGI. The CDR3: CSSSYNPDYGYTF. DNA of the CDR3: TGTTCCAGCAGTTACAATCCAGACTATGGCTACACCTTC.

This clonotype was observed many times. This chain connects TRBV27 to TRBJ2-7, with a possible D match to TRBD1 (5 bases). V was clipped by 0 bases and J by 5 bases, with 8 bases between them. This CDR3 has 13 amino acids. CDR1 and CDR2 (germline): MNHEY, SMNVEV (reference sequence). CDR3 DNA sequence: TGTGCCAGCAGTTTATCCAGGGTCCACGAGCAGTACTTC. It translates to CASSLSRVHEQYF.

This clonotype was counted at least ten times. The chain employs TRBV12-3 or TRBV12-4 and TRBJ1-2; 8 nucleotides match TRBD1. The V gene end was trimmed by 6 bases and the J gene end by 5 bases; junction bases not matched to a gene: 11. The CDR3 runs to 15 residues. The CDR3 coding sequence is TGTGCCAGCAGGGGGACAGGAGTTAGGATTTATGGCTACACCTTC. Translation gives CASRGTGVRIYGYTF.

The CDR3 here is CASSTSRGGNTIYF. The CDR3, as DNA: TGTGCCAGCAGTACCTCGAGGGGCGGAAACACCATATATTTT. This chain joins TRBV28 and TRBJ1-3; tentative D call: TRBD1 (5 bases). Deletions cut 5 bases from V and 4 bases from J, with 12 bases between. Germline CDR1 reads MDHEN; CDR2 reads SYDVKM. The CDR3 has 14 residues.

This clonotype occurred many times. CDR3: CASSLLKVRSSYYYEQYF. DNA for the CDR3: TGTGCCAGCAGCTTGCTTAAAGTACGGAGTTCTTATTACTACGAGCAGTACTTC. The chain recombines TRBV7-2 with TRBJ2-7; D gene unclear. The CDR3 loop spans 18 amino acids. Germline CDR1 reads SGHTA; CDR2 reads FQGNSA. V lost 3 bases, J lost 3 bases, and 24 bases lay in between.

Here the CDR3 DNA reads TGCGCCAGCAGCCAAGATTCCGATCCTGAAGCTTTCTTT. As protein: CASSQDSDPEAFF. The rearrangement joins TRBV4-1 to TRBJ1-1; D gene ambiguous. Germline lookup yields CDR1 MGHRA and CDR2 YSYEKL. The CDR3 is 13 residues long. The germline V and J ends were trimmed by 0 bases and 6 bases, with 8 bases remaining between them.

The CDR3 is CASSRPTSGRNYEQYF. For the CDR3, the DNA is TGCGCCAGCAGCCGCCCCACTAGCGGGAGGAACTACGAGCAGTACTTC. The chain combines TRBV4-1 with TRBJ2-7; TRBD2 aligns across 12 bases. There are 16 residues in the CDR3. Trimming took 4 bases from V and 3 from J; bases not matched to a gene: 7. The V gene's germline CDR1 is MGHRA and CDR2 YSYEKL.

This clonotype has only a few counts. J is TRBJ2-7 and V is TRBV20-1; possibly TRBD1 for D (6 bases). The germline V and J ends were trimmed by 3 bases and 4 bases, with 13 bases remaining between them. Germline CDR1 and CDR2: DFQATT and SNEGSKA (reference sequence). The CDR3 loop spans 13 amino acids. This CDR3 is CSASTQGPYEQYF. Here the CDR3 DNA reads TGCAGTGCTAGTACCCAGGGGCCTTACGAGCAGTACTTC.

The chain couples TRBV4-1 to TRBJ1-5; the D gene is possibly TRBD1 (5 bases). Trimming pared 4 bases from V and 7 bases from J, leaving 20 bases between. The CDR3 runs 16 residues. CDR1 and CDR2 (germline): MGHRA, YSYEKL. The CDR3 coding sequence is TGCGCCAGCAGCCGCGCCATGGGGCTAACGGGGCAGCCCCAGCATTTT. Its protein is CASSRAMGLTGQPQHF.

This sequence joins TRBV3-1 and TRBJ2-1; tentatively, D is TRBD1 (6 bases). The V and J ends lost 4 bases and 2 bases respectively, with 36 bases between them. CDR3 length: 23 amino acids. Germline V gene data show CDR1 as LGHDT and CDR2 as YNNKEL (reference sequence). CDR3 nucleotides: TGTGCCAGCAGCCCAAGTCAGGGGCTACGAGGATACGAGGACAGAAAAGCCTACAATGAGCAGTTCTTC. This encodes CASSPSQGLRGYEDRKAYNEQFF.

The chain is built from TRBV5-1 and TRBJ1-2, with 9 bases lining up with TRBD1. The CDR3 sequence is 12 residues long. Losses at the gene ends were 5 bases for V and 7 bases for J; bases not matched to a gene: 3. Germline loops: CDR1 SGHRS, CDR2 YFSETQ. CDR3 sequence (DNA): TGCGCCAGCAGGGGACAGGGAAGTGGCTACACCTTC. This translates into CASRGQGSGYTF.

This clonotype was picked up many times. The junction shows a germline mismatch at one end, possibly a read error. The chain has TRBV5-1 and TRBJ2-7, with a weak D call TRBD1 (6 bases). This CDR3 spans 12 amino acids. Germline values: CDR1 SGHRS, CDR2 YFSETQ. CDR3: CASAGQNYEHYF. The CDR3 DNA is TGCGCCAGCGCCGGACAGAACTACGAGCATTACTTC. The variable domain in full, with the rest retrieved from reference TRBV5-1 and TRBJ2-7, is KAGVTQTPRYLIKTRGQQVTLSCSPISGHRSVSWYQQTPGQGLQFLFEYFSETQRNKGNFPGRFSGRQFSNSRSEMNVSTLELGDSALYLCASAGQNYEHYFGPGTRLTVT.

This clonotype was seen only a few times. J is TRBJ1-1 and V is TRBV12-5, with 8 bases identical to TRBD1. The V and J ends lost 4 bases and 5 bases, in that order; junction bases with no gene match: 6. The germline V gene has CDR1 LGHNT and CDR2 FRNRAP. The CDR3 extends over 14 amino acids. The CDR3: CASGSMDRETEAFF. The CDR3 nucleotides read TGTGCTAGTGGTTCGATGGACAGGGAGACTGAAGCTTTCTTT.

This clonotype came up many times. The chain recombines TRBV29-1 with TRBJ2-1; 7 nucleotides align to TRBD1. This CDR3 contains 15 residues. Germline CDR1 SQVTM, CDR2 ANQGSEA. J was trimmed by 1 base and V by 4 bases; bases with no gene match: 7. The CDR3 sequence: CSVGGTEGSYNEQFF. The DNA of the CDR3 is TGCAGCGTTGGTGGGACAGAAGGATCCTACAATGAGCAGTTCTTC.

This clonotype was counted ten times or more. The genes are TRBV20-1 and TRBJ2-7; 11 nucleotides align to TRBD2. This CDR3 contains 14 residues. Looked up from germline, CDR1 is DFQATT and CDR2 is SNEGSKA (reference sequence). V was clipped by 2 bases and J by 7 bases; unmatched bases: 7. The CDR3, as DNA: TGCAGTGCTAGACCACCTAGCGGGAGGAAGGAGCAGTACTTC. Its translation is CSARPPSGRKEQYF.

The table lists this clonotype with a few counts. The chain uses TRBV28 and TRBJ1-3; 9 bases line up with TRBD1. The V and J ends lost 6 bases and 8 bases, in that order; junction bases with no gene match: 14. The CDR3 loop spans 16 amino acids. Germline V lookup: CDR1 MDHEN, CDR2 SYDVKM. This chain's CDR3 is CASSPRSGQGEDTIYF. DNA for the CDR3: TGTGCCAGCAGCCCCCGGTCGGGACAGGGTGAGGACACCATATATTTT. The variable domain in full, completed from reference TRBV28 and TRBJ1-3, reads DVKVTQSSRYLVKRTGEKVFLECVQDMDHENMFWYRQDPGLGLRLIYFSYDVKMKEKGDIPEGYSVSREKKERFSLILESASTNQTSMYLCASSPRSGQGEDTIYFGEGSWLTVV.

This clonotype was detected a few times. V gene TRBV24-1 combines with J gene TRBJ1-5; the D is unclear. The V and J ends lost 5 bases and 5 bases respectively, with 21 bases between them. CDR3 length: 17 residues. The V gene's germline CDR1 is KGHDR and CDR2 SFDVKD. CDR3: CATSGSTPRFVYQPQHF. DNA of the CDR3: TGTGCCACCAGTGGTTCGACCCCCCGATTCGTCTATCAGCCCCAGCATTTT.